This T cell receptor beta chain was identified during a study of blood T cell repertoires in COVID-19. At the level of the study: Samples representing acute and convalescent COVID-19 were sourced from the United States, Italy and Spain.

The data were produced by immunoSEQ multiplex PCR, yet TCRdb's version contains in-frame clones alone and is incomplete. Among some 68,000 clones listed, about 91% were seen once. V was clipped by 3 bases and J by 8 bases, with 19 bases between them. This CDR3 has 16 amino acids. CDR1 and CDR2 (germline): SEHNR, FQNEAQ (reference sequence). The V gene is TRBV7-9, the J gene TRBJ1-4; D may be TRBD1 (5 bases). The receptor was derived from a man aged 35 to 55 with COVID-19, enrolled during active disease. The specimen was peripheral blood. The CDR3 protein is CASSFVSGHRREKLFF. The CDR3 DNA reads as TGTGCCAGCAGCTTCGTGTCAGGACATCGGCGAGAAAAACTGTTTTTT.